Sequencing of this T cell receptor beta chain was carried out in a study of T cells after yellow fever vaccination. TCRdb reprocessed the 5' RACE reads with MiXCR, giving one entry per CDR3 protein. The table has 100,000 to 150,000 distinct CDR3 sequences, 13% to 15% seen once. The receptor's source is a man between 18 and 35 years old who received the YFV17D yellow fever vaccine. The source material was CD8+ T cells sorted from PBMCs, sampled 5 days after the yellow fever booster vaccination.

CDR3 bases: TGTGCCAGCAGCTCCGGGGGGTCTGCAACTAATGAAAAACTGTTTTTT. Translated: CASSSGGSATNEKLFF. The chain recombines TRBV7-9 with TRBJ1-4; a possible D gene is TRBD1 (5 bases). V gave up 4 bases and J gave up 0 bases, with 12 bases separating them. The germline CDR1 and CDR2 sequences are SEHNR and FQNEAQ (reference sequence). The CDR3 is 16 amino acids.